The 5 T cell receptor beta chains reported below all come from one sample, sequenced in a study of PD-1 blockade in classical Hodgkin lymphoma. Sequenced by immunoSEQ multiplex PCR; TCRdb stores in-frame clones only, minus some. The data hold about 25,000 clones, with approximately 80% observed a single time. Following autologous stem cell transplantation, relapse occurred in every patient, and exposure to brentuximab vedotin varied. The specimen was peripheral blood mononuclear cells (PBMCs), collected at baseline. Receptors originate from a human donor with classical Hodgkin lymphoma.

The chain combines TRBV11-2 with TRBJ2-1; D unclear. The length of the CDR3 is 12 residues. Germline loops: CDR1 SGHAT, CDR2 FQNNGV. Trimming took 4 bases from V and 6 from J, leaving 7 bases between them. The CDR3 DNA reads TGTGCCAGCAGCTCGGTCGGCAATGAGCAGTTCTTC. This codes for CASSSVGNEQFF.

The gene calls are TRBV7-2 and TRBJ2-5; D is uncertain. This CDR3 region has 14 residues. V was trimmed by 1 base and J by 2 bases, leaving 8 bases between them. The germline gives CDR1 SGHTA, CDR2 FQGNSA. The CDR3 DNA sequence: TGTGCCAGCAGCTTAGGCCCTTTTCAAGAGACCCAGTACTTC. Translated, it gives CASSLGPFQETQYF.

This clone appeared a few times. The V and J genes are TRBV18 and TRBJ2-7, with TRBD1 matching over 7 bases. Germline values: CDR1 KGHSH, CDR2 LQKENI. J was trimmed by 4 bases and V by 4 bases; bases with no gene match: 10. The CDR3 totals 15 residues. The CDR3: CASSRGDSGVYEQYF. Written as DNA, the CDR3 is TGTGCCAGCTCACGAGGGGACAGTGGGGTTTACGAGCAGTACTTC.

CDR3 bases: TGTGCCAGCAGCTTGGGACCCGGGACCACCTACGAGCAGTACTTC. Amino acids: CASSLGPGTTYEQYF. The V and J genes are TRBV7-6 and TRBJ2-7; perhaps D is TRBD1 or TRBD2 (5 bases each). The germline CDR1 and CDR2 sequences are SGHVS and FNYEAQ. The V and J ends lost 3 bases and 2 bases respectively, with 14 bases between them. CDR3 size: 15 residues.

This chain joins TRBV18 and TRBJ1-2; D unclear. The length of the CDR3 is 13 residues. V lost 1 base and J 6 bases, leaving 9 bases between the germline ends. The germline gives CDR1 KGHSH, CDR2 LQKENI. The chain's CDR3 is CASSPRSYDGYTF. The CDR3 DNA reads as TGTGCCAGCTCACCACGGAGCTATGATGGCTACACCTTC.